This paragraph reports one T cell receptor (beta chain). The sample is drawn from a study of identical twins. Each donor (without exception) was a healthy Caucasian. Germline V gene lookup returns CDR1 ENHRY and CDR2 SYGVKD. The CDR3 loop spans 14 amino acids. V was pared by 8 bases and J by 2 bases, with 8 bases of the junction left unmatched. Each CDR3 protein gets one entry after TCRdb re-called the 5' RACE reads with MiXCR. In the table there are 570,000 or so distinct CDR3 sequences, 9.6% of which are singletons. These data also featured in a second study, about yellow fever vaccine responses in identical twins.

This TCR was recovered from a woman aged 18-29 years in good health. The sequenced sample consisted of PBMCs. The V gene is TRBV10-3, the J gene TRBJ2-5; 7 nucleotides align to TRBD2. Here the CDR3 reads CAIGDLGGQETQYF. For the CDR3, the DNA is TGTGCCATCGGGGACTTGGGAGGGCAAGAGACCCAGTACTTC.